One and the same sample provided the 6 T cell receptor beta chains below, sequenced in a study of response to subunit inactivated influenza vaccine. Each CDR3 protein is one row after TCRdb ran MiXCR on the RT-PCR reads. The sample shows a few hundred thousand distinct CDR3 sequences, about a fifth of them seen only once. The specimen was PBMCs from blood, collected around 22 months after vaccination. The source of these receptors is a man aged 50 to 75 who received an inactivated influenza vaccine.

The genes are TRBV10-3 and TRBJ1-4; D not certain. The V gene lost 2 bases and the J gene lost 10 bases, with 17 bases spanning the gap. The CDR3 runs 15 residues. Germline V gene sequence: CDR1 ENHRY, CDR2 SYGVKD. The CDR3 DNA reads as TGTGCCATCAGTGAGCGGGCCGTTGGAGGTGGAAAACTGTTTTTT. It translates to CAISERAVGGGKLFF.

This clonotype has a handful of counts. The chain links TRBV18 to TRBJ1-2; D remains ambiguous. Trimming removed 1 base at V and 3 bases at J, with 6 bases between. Germline V gene data show CDR1 as KGHSH and CDR2 as LQKENI. The CDR3 has 13 residues. The CDR3 region has the DNA TGTGCCAGCTCACCACAGCTCTACTATGGCTACACCTTC. Translated: CASSPQLYYGYTF.

The rearrangement uses TRBV12-3 or TRBV12-4 and TRBJ2-1; TRBD2 agrees at 12 bases. This CDR3 comprises 16 residues. Unmatched junction bases numbered 7, after V lost 6 bases and J lost 4 bases. The CDR3 nucleotides read TGTGCCAGCAGCCCGAGGACTAGCGGGATTTACAATGAGCAGTTCTTC. Translated, it gives CASSPRTSGIYNEQFF.

The chain joins TRBV12-3 or TRBV12-4 to TRBJ2-5; 12 positions agree with TRBD2. The CDR3 is 16 residues long. V shed 5 bases and J 6 bases; nucleotides not matched to a gene: 10. CDR3 protein: CASSPTTSGRRKTQYF. CDR3 DNA sequence: TGTGCCAGCAGTCCGACGACTAGCGGGAGAAGAAAGACCCAGTACTTC.

In its sample, this clonotype was seen a few times. J is TRBJ1-2 and V is TRBV6-6; D is uncertain. This CDR3 has 13 residues. Per the germline V gene, CDR1 is MNHNY and CDR2 is SVGAGI (reference sequence). Trimming took off 2 bases at V and 8 bases at J, with 12 bases between the two ends. DNA of the CDR3: TGTGCCAGCAGTTACCAAATTGGGCGCGGCTACACCTTC. This translates into CASSYQIGRGYTF.

Ten or more counts support this clonotype. This sequence joins TRBV6-1 and TRBJ2-4; a weak D match, TRBD2 (5 bases). CDR1 MNHNS and CDR2 SASEGT come from the germline V gene. The CDR3 sequence is 16 residues long. Trimming removed 5 bases at V and 0 bases at J, with 14 bases between. The CDR3 DNA is TGTGCCAGCAGTCCGGGTAGCGAGATAGCCAAAAACATTCAGTACTTC. Translated: CASSPGSEIAKNIQYF.